This TCR beta chain was profiled in a study of cytomegalovirus exposure and HLA in healthy donors. Regarding the study as a whole: With later analysis, a missense DCLRE1C variant became linked to TCR beta V- and J-gene trimming. The study put about 180 TCR beta chains on its list as cytomegalovirus-associated.

Primers included in the PCR were 60 Vbeta and 13 Jbeta primers. Profiled with immunoSEQ multiplex PCR; TCRdb holds only in-frame clones, not every one. The repertoire holds 140,000 to 150,000 clones, with around two thirds as singletons. Healthy bone marrow donors made up the donor group. In regard to this clone: Its target is unknown.

The CDR3 length is 16 residues. From germline, CDR1 is SEHNR and CDR2 FQNEAQ (reference sequence). The V end lost 6 bases, the J end lost 3 bases, and 20 bases lay between the germline ends. The rearrangement links TRBV7-9 to TRBJ1-2, with a tentative D call TRBD1 (5 bases). The clonotype originates from a woman aged 18-29 years in good health and CMV-seronegative. The sequenced sample consisted of PBMCs. As DNA, the CDR3 is TGTGCCAGCAGACCTCCAGGCAGGGTGTTCGACTATGGCTACACCTTC. Its protein product is CASRPPGRVFDYGYTF.